Shown below are 10 T cell receptor beta chains from a single sample sequenced in a study of blood T cell repertoires in COVID-19. Sequenced by immunoSEQ multiplex PCR; TCRdb stores in-frame clones only, minus some. The profile shows about 480,000 clones, 89% of them singletons. Specimen: peripheral blood. These receptor sequences come from a man aged 18-30 years with COVID-19, enrolled during active disease.

The CDR3 reads CASSRQGDNSPLHF. The CDR3 coding sequence is TGTGCCAGCAGTCGTCAGGGGGATAATTCACCCCTCCACTTT. This chain uses TRBV11-3 with TRBJ1-6, with 7 bases fitting TRBD1. Losses at the gene ends were 6 bases for V and 5 bases for J; bases not matched to a gene: 4. The CDR3 is 14 residues long. Germline V gives CDR1 SGHNT, CDR2 YENEEA. The variable domain in full, with the rest retrieved from reference TRBV11-3 and TRBJ1-6, is EAGVVQSPRYKIIEKKQPVAFWCNPISGHNTLYWYLQNLGQGPELLIRYENEEAVDDSQLPKDRFSAERLKGVDSTLKIQPAELGDSAVYLCASSRQGDNSPLHFGNGTRLTVT.

In its sample, this clone was seen many times. The chain combines TRBV13 with TRBJ1-6; D is possibly TRBD1 (5 bases). The V gene lost 5 bases and the J gene lost 11 bases, with 13 bases spanning the gap. This CDR3 region has 13 residues. Germline lookup yields CDR1 PRHDT and CDR2 FYEKMQ (reference sequence). In DNA form, the CDR3 reads TGTGCCAGCAGCAAAGGACGGGGGACACCCCTCCACTTT. Encoded protein: CASSKGRGTPLHF. Full variable domain (missing parts from reference TRBV13 and TRBJ1-6): AAGVIQSPRHLIKEKRETATLKCYPIPRHDTVYWYQQGPGQDPQFLISFYEKMQSDKGSIPDRFSAQQFSDYHSELNMSSLELGDSALYFCASSKGRGTPLHFGNGTRLTVT.

The CDR3 protein is CAWSVGDRGLYEQYF. The CDR3, as DNA: TGTGCCTGGAGTGTAGGGGACAGGGGGCTGTACGAGCAGTACTTC. V gene TRBV30 combines with J gene TRBJ2-7; TRBD1 matches at 12 bases. V shed 0 bases, J shed 4 bases, and the junction held 4 bases outside the gene matches. The CDR3 length is 15 residues. Per the germline V gene, CDR1 is GTSNPN and CDR2 is SVGIG (reference sequence).

The chain couples TRBV6-1 to TRBJ1-5; D not resolved. With 3 bases removed from V and 3 bases from J, the gap between germline ends came to 6 bases. The CDR3 spans 13 residues. In germline, CDR1 is MNHNS, CDR2 SASEGT. The CDR3 here is CASSDRSNQPQHF. For the CDR3, the DNA is TGTGCCAGCAGTGACAGGTCCAATCAGCCCCAGCATTTT.

The gene calls are TRBV9 and TRBJ1-4; 8 bases agree with TRBD1. CDR3 length equals 14 residues. Germline trimming cut 10 bases from V and 4 bases from J; bases unmatched to any gene: 9. Germline-derived CDR1 and CDR2 are SGDLS and YYNGEE. The CDR3 nucleotides are TGTGCCGCGTTGGGCAGGGGGCTTAATGAAAAACTGTTTTTT. Amino acids: CAALGRGLNEKLFF.

This chain joins TRBV13 and TRBJ2-1, with D perhaps TRBD2 (5 bases). This CDR3 spans 14 amino acids. Trimming took off 5 bases at V and 7 bases at J, with 15 bases between the two ends. CDR1 and CDR2 (germline): PRHDT, FYEKMQ (reference sequence). CDR3 nucleotide sequence: TGTGCCAGCAGCCCCCGGACCGGGATAAATGAGCAGTTCTTC. Translating gives CASSPRTGINEQFF.

V gene TRBV7-2 combines with J gene TRBJ2-7, with a possible D match to TRBD1 (5 bases). In germline, CDR1 is SGHTA, CDR2 FQGNSA. The CDR3 consists of 11 residues. The V end lost 3 bases, the J end lost 7 bases, and 7 bases lay between the germline ends. For the CDR3, the DNA is TGTGCCAGCAGCTTCAGGGAAGAGCAGTACTTC. It specifies CASSFREEQYF.

The V gene is TRBV12-3 or TRBV12-4, the J gene TRBJ2-5, with 7 nucleotides matching TRBD1. V lost 7 bases to trimming and J lost 4 bases; unmatched junction nucleotides: 6. This CDR3 has 13 residues. The CDR3 loop is CASTLGTAETQYF. DNA for the CDR3: TGTGCCAGCACCCTCGGGACAGCAGAGACCCAGTACTTC.

This clone was observed a handful of times. This sequence joins TRBV18 and TRBJ2-2; D remains ambiguous. The CDR3 spans 12 residues. Per germline, CDR1 KGHSH and CDR2 LQKENI. V lost 6 bases, J lost 8 bases, and 10 bases lay in between. CDR3 in DNA: TGTGCCAGCTCGCCGGTCTTGGGGGAGCTGTTTTTT. Translated: CASSPVLGELFF.

This chain connects TRBV3-1 (or the pseudogene TRBV3-2) to TRBJ2-5; 10 positions match TRBD2. The germline CDR1 and CDR2 sequences are LGHDT and YNNKEL (reference sequence). V dropped 4 bases and J dropped 4; count of bases not matched to a gene: 3. CDR3 length equals 14 residues. This chain's CDR3 is CASSPGTSAETQYF. CDR3 bases: TGTGCCAGCAGCCCTGGGACTAGCGCAGAGACCCAGTACTTC.